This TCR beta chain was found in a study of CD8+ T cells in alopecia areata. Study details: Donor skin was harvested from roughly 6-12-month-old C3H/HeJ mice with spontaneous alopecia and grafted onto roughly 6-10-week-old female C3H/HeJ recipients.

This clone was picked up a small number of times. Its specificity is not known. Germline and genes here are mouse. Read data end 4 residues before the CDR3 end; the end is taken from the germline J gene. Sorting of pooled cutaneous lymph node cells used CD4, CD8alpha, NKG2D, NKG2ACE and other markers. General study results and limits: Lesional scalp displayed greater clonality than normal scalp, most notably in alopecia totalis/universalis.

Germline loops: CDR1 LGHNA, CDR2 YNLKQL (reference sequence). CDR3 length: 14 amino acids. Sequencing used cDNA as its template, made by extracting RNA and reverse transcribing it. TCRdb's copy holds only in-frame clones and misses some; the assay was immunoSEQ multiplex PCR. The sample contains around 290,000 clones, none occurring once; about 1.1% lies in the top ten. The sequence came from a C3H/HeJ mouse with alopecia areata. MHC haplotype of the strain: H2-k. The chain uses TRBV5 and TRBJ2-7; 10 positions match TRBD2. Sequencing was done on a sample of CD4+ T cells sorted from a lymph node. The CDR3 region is CASSQGWGGDEQYF. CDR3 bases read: TGTGCCAGCAGCCAAGGCTGGGGGGGCGAT.